This entry describes one T cell receptor (beta chain). This sample stems from a study of PD-L1 blockade in urothelial cancer. The CDR3 runs 14 residues. Germline CDR1 reads SGHVS; CDR2 reads FNYEAQ. V lost 5 bases and J 2 bases, leaving 12 bases between the germline ends. Generated by immunoSEQ multiplex PCR, the TCRdb table keeps only in-frame clones and is missing some. The sample carries about 49,000 clones, around 90% recorded once. The sample here was PBMCs, taken around atezolizumab (anti-PD-L1) treatment. The chain has TRBV7-6 and TRBJ2-5; D is perhaps TRBD1 (7 bases). The source is a man in his sixties with urothelial cancer. CDR3 residues: CASSGGTAQETQYF. The CDR3 DNA reads as TGTGCCAGCAGCGGAGGGACAGCTCAAGAGACCCAGTACTTC.